This T cell receptor (beta chain) was documented in a study of blood T cell repertoires in COVID-19. Whole-study context: Some COVID-19 samples were acute and others convalescent; all came from the United States, Italy and Spain. T cells, B-cell-depleted T cells, or PBMCs provided the cDNA or gDNA that served as material.

Assay: immunoSEQ multiplex PCR; the TCRdb copy retains only in-frame clones and omits some. The sample includes some 270,000 clones, about 82% of them seen just once. Deletions cut 1 base from V and 7 bases from J, with 4 bases between. This CDR3 is 11 amino acids long. A Seattle source enrolled patients during active infection and followed them longitudinally. Input material: peripheral blood. This clonotype was sampled from a woman older than 75 with COVID-19, enrolled during active disease. The chain recombines TRBV12-3 or TRBV12-4 with TRBJ1-1; no definite D call. As DNA, the CDR3 is TGTGCCAGCAGTTTAGACAGTGAAGCTTTCTTT. Translated, it gives CASSLDSEAFF.